This T cell receptor beta chain appears in the sequencing data of a study of shared clonotypes between healthy human individuals. Regarding the study as a whole: Clonotype sharing across donors was expected to vary with sequencing depth.

Sequencing was performed with immunoSEQ multiplex PCR; in TCRdb, only in-frame clones are kept and a portion is missing. The sample yields 1 million to 1.2 million clones, about 72% seen once. On this clone itself: The antigen is undetermined.

The CDR3 length is 15 residues. Trimming shortened V by 6 bases and J by 2 bases, and 14 bases separated the two germline ends. From germline, CDR1 is SEHNR and CDR2 FQNEAQ (reference sequence). J is TRBJ2-1 and V is TRBV7-9; D gene unclear. The sample taken for sequencing was memory CD4+ T cells from PBMCs. Regarding subset: CD45RA-negative fraction. This TCR was sampled from a man aged 18 to 29 in good health. Some clones in this sample may be carry-over from other donors' samples. The CDR3 DNA sequence: TGTGCCAGCAGTAAAGACTGGCGGACCTACAATGAGCAGTTCTTC. Encoded protein: CASSKDWRTYNEQFF. Full variable domain (missing parts from reference TRBV7-9 and TRBJ2-1): DTGVSQNPRHKITKRGQNVTFRCDPISEHNRLYWYRQTLGQGPEFLTYFQNEAQLEKSRLLSDRFSAERPKGSFSTLEIQRTEQGDSAMYLCASSKDWRTYNEQFFGPGTRLTVL.